The 18 T cell receptor beta chains in this list originate from one sample, sequenced in a study of graft-versus-host responses after intestinal transplantation. TCRdb's copy holds only in-frame clones and misses some; the assay was immunoSEQ multiplex PCR. The sample lists roughly 69,000 clones; roughly 90% were seen once. Specimen: bone marrow, collected approximately 700 days after intestinal transplantation. These receptors came from a human patient who received an intestinal transplant, so some T cells may come from the graft donor.

The genes are TRBV21-1 and TRBJ2-3; the table names TRBD2, a call not compared with the DNA. TRBV21-1 is listed as a pseudogene. The CDR3 length is 15 residues. The CDR3 reads CATGTSGKGTDTQYF. CDR3 nucleotide sequence: TGTGCCACCGGGACTAGCGGGAAGGGCACAGATACGCAGTATTTT.

V gene TRBV30 combines with J gene TRBJ1-1; a weak D match, TRBD1 (5 bases). The V end lost 3 bases, the J end lost 3 bases, and 14 bases lay between the germline ends. Germline V lookup: CDR1 GTSNPN, CDR2 SVGIG (reference sequence). The length of the CDR3 is 14 residues. The CDR3 coding sequence is TGTGCCTGGAGCCAGGGATTAGGGGACACTGAAGCTTTCTTT. Its translation is CAWSQGLGDTEAFF. The full variable domain, in which reference TRBV30 and TRBJ1-1 provide the parts outside the CDR3, is SQTIHQWPATLVQPVGSPLSLECTVEGTSNPNLYWYRQAAGRGLQLLFYSVGIGQISSEVPQNLSASRPQDRQFILSSKKLLLSDSGFYLCAWSQGLGDTEAFFGQGTRLTVV.

The sample holds one count of this clone. This chain joins TRBV7-2 and TRBJ2-7; D ambiguous. V was pared by 4 bases and J by 2 bases, with 9 bases between. Germline assignment: CDR1 SGHTA and CDR2 FQGNSA. The CDR3 extends over 13 amino acids. The CDR3 region is CASSYTLTYEQYF. The CDR3 nucleotides are TGTGCCAGCAGCTATACACTGACCTACGAGCAGTACTTC.

V and J are TRBV13 and TRBJ2-5; 11 nucleotides align to TRBD2. The end of the DNA aligns better with TRBJ2-7, so the J call may be wrong. The CDR3 is 16 amino acids. Germline assignment: CDR1 PRHDT and CDR2 FYEKMQ (reference sequence). DNA for the CDR3: TGTGCCAGCAGCTCGCCGGGACTAGCGGATTCCTACGAGCAGTACTTC. Translated, it gives CASSSPGLADSYEQYF.

The rearrangement joins TRBV28 to TRBJ2-7; no clear D. The CDR3 totals 12 residues. V was clipped by 7 bases and J by 2 bases, with 9 bases between them. Germline V gene data show CDR1 as MDHEN and CDR2 as SYDVKM. DNA of the CDR3: TGTGCCAGCACCCGATTACCCTACGAGCAGTACTTC. This sequence encodes CASTRLPYEQYF. Based on the CDR3 plus reference TRBV28 and TRBJ2-7, the full variable domain is DVKVTQSSRYLVKRTGEKVFLECVQDMDHENMFWYRQDPGLGLRLIYFSYDVKMKEKGDIPEGYSVSREKKERFSLILESASTNQTSMYLCASTRLPYEQYFGPGTRLTVT.

This clone was detected only once. This chain uses TRBV2 with TRBJ2-1; the D is unclear. Trimming removed 7 bases at V and 5 bases at J, with 15 bases between. Germline values: CDR1 SNHLY, CDR2 FYNNEI. The CDR3 totals 14 residues. The CDR3 protein is CASNAPEANNEQFF. Here the CDR3 DNA reads TGTGCCAGCAATGCTCCTGAGGCGAACAATGAGCAGTTCTTC.

The chain recombines TRBV19 with TRBJ1-2; TRBD1 matches 8 bases. Losses at the gene ends were 11 bases for V and 4 bases for J; bases not matched to a gene: 3. CDR1 is LNHDA and CDR2 is SQIVND in the germline V gene (reference sequence). The CDR3 is 11 residues long. The CDR3 nucleotides are TGTGCCGGAGGGACAGGCTATGGCTACACCTTC. Amino acid sequence: CAGGTGYGYTF.

J is TRBJ2-1 and V is TRBV4-1; no reliable D call. There are 11 residues in the CDR3. V was shortened by 1 base and J by 6 bases, with 1 base between the two germline ends. Germline V gene sequence: CDR1 MGHRA, CDR2 YSYEKL. The chain's CDR3 is CASSQVNEQFF. The CDR3 DNA reads TGCGCCAGCAGCCAAGTCAATGAGCAGTTCTTC.

The chain joins TRBV28 to TRBJ2-5; D remains unclear. This CDR3 is 14 amino acids long. The ends were cut back, 5 bases at V and 3 bases at J, with 13 bases in the middle. CDR1 is MDHEN and CDR2 is SYDVKM in the germline V gene. DNA for the CDR3: TGTGCCAGCAGTCCCCCGGGCGGAGAAGAGACCCAGTACTTC. It translates to CASSPPGGEETQYF.

The rearrangement links TRBV5-4 to TRBJ2-3, with 13 bases matching TRBD2. CDR1 and CDR2 (germline): SGHNT, YYREEE (reference sequence). CDR3 size: 18 residues. Unmatched junction bases numbered 9, after V lost 4 bases and J lost 1 base. CDR3 protein: CASSLPPGTSGGTDTQYF. CDR3 coding DNA: TGTGCCAGCAGCCTACCTCCGGGGACTAGCGGGGGCACAGATACGCAGTATTTT.

The genes are TRBV27 and TRBJ2-5; tentative D call: TRBD1 (5 bases). The J call is doubtful: the DNA matches TRBJ2-7 better. Germline CDR1 reads MNHEY; CDR2 reads SMNVEV (reference sequence). There are 14 residues in the CDR3. This CDR3 is CASSFAQGPYEQYF. In DNA form, the CDR3 reads TGTGCCAGCAGTTTCGCTCAGGGCCCCTACGAGCAGTACTTC.

The chain carries TRBV10-1 and TRBJ2-2; 9 bases agree with TRBD1. CDR3 length equals 15 residues. CDR1 and CDR2 (germline): WNHNN, SYGVQD (reference sequence). V shed 6 bases and J 8 bases; nucleotides not matched to a gene: 10. The CDR3 loop is CASRARDREFGELFF. Here the CDR3 DNA reads TGCGCCAGCAGAGCCCGGGACAGGGAATTTGGGGAGCTGTTTTTT.

This clone showed up just once. The gene calls are TRBV7-4 and TRBJ1-4; D ambiguous. V lost 7 bases, J lost 7 bases, and 19 bases lay in between. This CDR3 has 15 amino acids. The germline V gene encodes CDR1 SGHVT and CDR2 SQSDAQ. The CDR3 is CASTLAQTPPEKLFF. CDR3 DNA: TGTGCCAGCACCCTCGCCCAGACCCCACCTGAAAAACTGTTTTTT.

V usage is TRBV2 and J usage is TRBJ2-7, with D perhaps given as TRBD1 or TRBD2 (5 bases each). V dropped 4 bases and J dropped 4 bases, with 11 bases sitting between them. CDR3 length: 13 residues. CDR1 SNHLY and CDR2 FYNNEI come from the germline V gene. CDR3 protein: CASSGGNAYEQYF. CDR3 sequence (DNA): TGTGCCAGCAGTGGGGGGAATGCTTACGAGCAGTACTTC.

The chain has TRBV6-1 and TRBJ2-7; 11 nucleotides line up with TRBD2. Trimming at V came to 8 bases and at J to 3 bases, leaving 9 bases not matched to a gene. Germline V gene sequence: CDR1 MNHNS, CDR2 SASEGT. The CDR3 is 15 residues long. CDR3: CASLNPGLAVYEQYF. CDR3 nucleotide sequence: TGTGCCAGCCTGAACCCGGGACTAGCGGTCTACGAGCAGTACTTC.

This clone was detected only once. J is TRBJ2-7 and V is TRBV14, with 7 bases aligning to TRBD2. V lost 5 bases and J lost 6; bases outside the gene matches: 13. The CDR3 is made up of 15 amino acids. CDR1 and CDR2 (germline): SGHDN, FVKESK. CDR3 bases: TGTGCCAGCAGCTCCGGCAGCGGGGTCCGCTCCGAGCAGTACTTC. Amino acids: CASSSGSGVRSEQYF.

This clone was found once. CDR3 bases: TGTGCCAGCAACAAACTGACCGGAATCACAGATACGCAGTATTTT. Protein product: CASNKLTGITDTQYF. The chain links TRBV27 to TRBJ2-3, with D unresolved. The CDR3 extends over 15 amino acids. Germline V gene data show CDR1 as MNHEY and CDR2 as SMNVEV (reference sequence). V lost 7 bases and J 2 bases, leaving 16 bases between the germline ends.

This chain joins TRBV27 and TRBJ2-5, with D tentatively TRBD2 (5 bases). The germline V and J ends were trimmed by 6 bases and 1 base, with 12 bases remaining between them. Germline CDR1 and CDR2: MNHEY and SMNVEV (reference sequence). The CDR3 is 14 amino acids. CDR3 protein: CASSGVDSQETQYF. The CDR3 DNA reads as TGTGCCAGCAGCGGGGTAGACTCCCAAGAGACCCAGTACTTC.